The entry that follows covers one T cell receptor (beta chain) sequence. The data originate from a study of blood T cell repertoires in COVID-19. On the study more broadly: Sites in the United States, Italy and Spain provided acute and convalescent COVID-19 samples.

Repertoires were generated with immunoSEQ multiplex PCR, while TCRdb's copy carries only in-frame clones and drops some. The table has around 160,000 clones, 84% seen once; the top ten hold 35% to 40%. Germline values: CDR1 MGHDK, CDR2 SYGVNS. CDR3 length: 12 residues. V was cut by 4 bases and J by 11 bases, with 12 bases left in between. The origin of this receptor is a human donor in a cohort sampled during active COVID-19. The chain couples TRBV25-1 to TRBJ1-5, with D possibly matching TRBD1 (6 bases). The material sequenced was peripheral blood. The CDR3 sequence is CASSGGGGAQHF. The CDR3 nucleotides read TGTGCCAGCAGTGGGGGGGGCGGGGCCCAGCATTTT.